These 31 T cell receptor beta chains originate from one sample sequenced in a study of CD8+ T cells in alopecia areata. Treatment described: oral pan-JAK inhibitor, 5-10 mg twice daily. Investigators isolated RNA and reverse transcribed it into cDNA to act as the sequencing template. Sequencing used immunoSEQ multiplex PCR; TCRdb keeps in-frame clones, though not all of them. The table lists some 220,000 clones, more than 45% of them singletons. The sample consisted of CD4+ T cells sorted from blood, taken at week 4, from a patient treated with tofacitinib. These receptors were collected from a human donor with alopecia areata.

V gene TRBV29-1 combines with J gene TRBJ2-1; 9 bases are a match to TRBD2. Looked up from germline, CDR1 is SQVTM and CDR2 is ANQGSEA. CDR3 size: 14 residues. The V gene end was trimmed by 2 bases and the J gene end by 12 bases; junction bases not matched to a gene: 11. The CDR3 sequence is CSVEPRLAGGVQFF. The CDR3 DNA sequence: TGCAGCGTTGAACCGCGACTGGCGGGGGGGGTGCAGTTCTTC.

The chain links TRBV9 to TRBJ1-5, with D possibly being TRBD1 (5 bases). V lost 0 bases and J lost 9, with 16 bases in between. Germline assignment: CDR1 SGDLS and CDR2 YYNGEE. The CDR3 runs 15 residues. Here the CDR3 reads CASSVARGLLGPQHF. The CDR3 DNA sequence: TGTGCCAGCAGCGTAGCAAGGGGACTACTGGGGCCCCAGCATTTT.

The chain combines TRBV6-6 with TRBJ1-2; D gene uncertain. Germline CDR1 MNHNY, CDR2 SVGAGI (reference sequence). The V end lost 5 bases, the J end lost 4 bases, and 14 bases lay between the germline ends. The CDR3 extends over 14 amino acids. The CDR3: CASSHGRALYGYTF. The DNA of the CDR3 is TGTGCCAGCAGTCACGGACGGGCCCTCTATGGCTACACCTTC.

The CDR3 region is CASTRNTEAFF. In nucleotides, the CDR3 is TGTGCCAGCACCCGAAACACTGAAGCTTTCTTT. This rearrangement joins TRBV28 to TRBJ1-1; no clear D. CDR1 and CDR2 from the germline V gene are MDHEN and SYDVKM. The CDR3 is 11 residues long. Between the trimmed V and J ends, which lost 7 bases and 2 bases, there was a span of 5 bases. The entire variable domain, with the rest obtained from reference TRBV28 and TRBJ1-1, is as follows: DVKVTQSSRYLVKRTGEKVFLECVQDMDHENMFWYRQDPGLGLRLIYFSYDVKMKEKGDIPEGYSVSREKKERFSLILESASTNQTSMYLCASTRNTEAFFGQGTRLTVV.

CDR3 sequence (DNA): TGTGCCAGCACCAATGGGGGCGGGGGTTCACCCCTCCACTTT. Its protein is CASTNGGGGSPLHF. This rearrangement joins TRBV25-1 to TRBJ1-6, with D possibly TRBD1 on 6 matching bases. The germline V gene encodes CDR1 MGHDK and CDR2 SYGVNS. The CDR3 covers 14 residues. Trimming left V 7 bases short and J 9 bases short, with 16 bases between.

This chain uses TRBV9 with TRBJ1-1; 7 bases fit TRBD1. This CDR3 region has 14 residues. Germline V lookup: CDR1 SGDLS, CDR2 YYNGEE. The V gene end was trimmed by 4 bases and the J gene end by 1 base; junction bases not matched to a gene: 4. In nucleotides, the CDR3 is TGTGCCAGCAGCCCAAGGACAGGGAACACTGAAGCTTTCTTT. Amino acids: CASSPRTGNTEAFF.

This clone was observed a single time. V gene TRBV7-2 combines with J gene TRBJ1-1, with D unclear. The CDR3 runs 13 residues. Trimming pared 4 bases from V and 4 bases from J, leaving 10 bases between. Germline values: CDR1 SGHTA, CDR2 FQGNSA. Written as DNA, the CDR3 is TGTGCCAGCAGCTCCTCAACCTTCACTGAAGCTTTCTTT. This encodes CASSSSTFTEAFF.

The rearrangement uses TRBV5-6 and TRBJ1-2, with D tentatively TRBD1 (5 bases). This CDR3 region has 14 residues. V was trimmed by 9 bases and J by 2 bases, leaving 17 bases between them. Germline assignment: CDR1 SGHDT and CDR2 YYEEEE. CDR3 sequence reads: CATSVGTYNYGYTF. CDR3 DNA: TGTGCCACCAGTGTTGGGACCTACAACTATGGCTACACCTTC.

This clone occurred many times. This chain uses TRBV7-9 with TRBJ1-2, with 8 bases that match TRBD1. Trimming at V came to 5 bases and at J to 3 bases, leaving 11 bases not matched to a gene. The CDR3 covers 16 residues. Germline V gives CDR1 SEHNR, CDR2 FQNEAQ (reference sequence). This CDR3 is CASSRDRNYLDYGYTF. The DNA for the CDR3 is TGTGCCAGCAGCCGGGACAGGAACTATTTAGACTATGGCTACACCTTC. Full variable domain (missing parts from reference TRBV7-9 and TRBJ1-2): DTGVSQNPRHKITKRGQNVTFRCDPISEHNRLYWYRQTLGQGPEFLTYFQNEAQLEKSRLLSDRFSAERPKGSFSTLEIQRTEQGDSAMYLCASSRDRNYLDYGYTFGSGTRLTVV.

The chain joins TRBV29-1 to TRBJ2-2, with 11 bases lining up with TRBD1. The V segment lost 6 bases and the J segment 5 bases; nucleotides outside the gene matches: 2. CDR3 length equals 13 residues. Germline CDR1 is SQVTM and CDR2 is ANQGSEA. Written as DNA, the CDR3 is TGCAGCGTAAGGGACAGGGGGACCGGGGAGCTGTTTTTT. This translates into CSVRDRGTGELFF.

This chain uses TRBV19 with TRBJ1-6, with D unclear. V was trimmed by 6 bases and J by 9 bases, leaving 18 bases between them. The CDR3 has 15 amino acids. Germline V gene lookup returns CDR1 LNHDA and CDR2 SQIVND (reference sequence). CDR3 sequence (DNA): TGTGCCAGTAGAGGCCAGGCGGACCGGGGTTCACCCCTCCACTTT. It translates to CASRGQADRGSPLHF.

CDR3 sequence (DNA): TGTGCCACCAGCAGGAATCAGCGGGGCACAGATACGCAGTATTTT. Translation gives CATSRNQRGTDTQYF. The rearrangement links TRBV15 to TRBJ2-3; D is perhaps TRBD2 (6 bases). The CDR3 has 15 residues. The germline V and J ends were trimmed by 3 bases and 1 base, with 11 bases remaining between them. Germline CDR1 and CDR2: LNHNV and YYDKDF (reference sequence). Full variable domain (rest looked up from reference TRBV15 and TRBJ2-3): DAMVIQNPRYQVTQFGKPVTLSCSQTLNHNVMYWYQQKSSQAPKLLFHYYDKDFNNEADTPDNFQSRRPNTSFCFLDIRSPGLGDTAMYLCATSRNQRGTDTQYFGPGTRLTVL.

The chain uses TRBV30 and TRBJ1-2, with 10 bases fitting TRBD1. Germline V CDR1 and CDR2: GTSNPN, SVGIG (reference sequence). CDR3 length equals 14 residues. The trim removed 2 bases at V and 7 bases at J, leaving 7 bases unmatched. The CDR3 region is CAWSPPGQGFGYTF. DNA for the CDR3: TGTGCCTGGAGTCCGCCGGGACAGGGGTTTGGCTACACCTTC.

This clone has just a few counts. The chain couples TRBV5-1 to TRBJ2-5, with TRBD1 as a possible D gene (7 bases). Germline V gene sequence: CDR1 SGHRS, CDR2 YFSETQ. Trimming shortened V by 0 bases and J by 5 bases, and 14 bases separated the two germline ends. The CDR3 is made up of 15 amino acids. CDR3: CASSLAGGPGETQYF. The CDR3, as DNA: TGCGCCAGCAGCTTGGCAGGGGGGCCGGGGGAGACCCAGTACTTC. The entire variable domain, with the rest obtained from reference TRBV5-1 and TRBJ2-5, is as follows: KAGVTQTPRYLIKTRGQQVTLSCSPISGHRSVSWYQQTPGQGLQFLFEYFSETQRNKGNFPGRFSGRQFSNSRSEMNVSTLELGDSALYLCASSLAGGPGETQYFGPGTRLLVL.

V gene TRBV6-5 combines with J gene TRBJ1-2, with a weak D call TRBD1 (6 bases). Germline V gene data show CDR1 as MNHEY and CDR2 as SVGAGI. Trimming shortened V by 5 bases and J by 7 bases, and 11 bases separated the two germline ends. The CDR3 has 12 residues. This CDR3 reads CASSGGFGGYTF. The CDR3 coding sequence is TGTGCCAGCAGTGGGGGCTTTGGTGGCTACACCTTC.

As concerns this clone: This CDR3 fails to terminate in the conserved phenylalanine or tryptophan, so it likely reflects a read error. In DNA, the CDR3 is TGCGCCAGCAGCCAAGACTTAGATCAGCCCCAGCATCTT. It yields the protein CASSQDLDQPQHL. The chain couples TRBV4-3 to TRBJ1-5; the D is unclear. This CDR3 is 13 amino acids long. Germline assignment: CDR1 LGHNA and CDR2 YSLEER. Trimming took 0 bases from V and 5 from J, leaving 5 bases between them.

The chain uses TRBV14 and TRBJ1-4; 7 nucleotides match TRBD1. CDR1 is SGHDN and CDR2 is FVKESK in the germline V gene. J lost 8 bases, V lost 7 bases, and 7 bases had no gene match. This CDR3 has 13 amino acids. The CDR3 reads CASTRQGGEKLFF. CDR3 DNA sequence: TGTGCCAGCACAAGACAGGGAGGAGAAAAACTGTTTTTT.

The table lists this clone with a few counts. The rearrangement joins TRBV21-1 to TRBJ2-7; the table's D call, TRBD2, was not checked against the DNA. TRBV21-1 is termed a pseudogene. This CDR3 region has 16 residues. In DNA, the CDR3 is TGTGCCAGCAGCAAAGGGAGGGTGGGGCAGTCCTACGAGCAGTACTTC. It specifies CASSKGRVGQSYEQYF.

In this sample, this clone turned up a few times. DNA of the CDR3: TGTGCCAGCAGCCCCCAAGAACAGGCAGGCTACACCTTC. It is translated as CASSPQEQAGYTF. This chain joins TRBV9 and TRBJ1-2; TRBD1 is a possible D gene (5 bases). The germline gives CDR1 SGDLS, CDR2 YYNGEE. This CDR3 is 13 amino acids long. Trimming took off 4 bases at V and 8 bases at J, with 15 bases between the two ends.

The chain is built from TRBV30 and TRBJ1-1, with D perhaps matching TRBD1 (6 bases). The CDR3 spans 13 residues. Germline assignment: CDR1 GTSNPN and CDR2 SVGIG (reference sequence). The V end lost 5 bases, the J end lost 1 base, and 11 bases lay between the germline ends. The CDR3 protein is CAWLGQPNTEAFF. CDR3 DNA sequence: TGTGCCTGGCTCGGACAGCCGAACACTGAAGCTTTCTTT.

CDR3: CASSEYAADTEAFF. The CDR3 DNA sequence: TGTGCCAGCAGTGAATATGCGGCGGACACTGAAGCTTTCTTT. The V gene is TRBV25-1, the J gene TRBJ1-1; D gene unclear. This CDR3 is built from 14 residues. From germline, CDR1 is MGHDK and CDR2 SYGVNS. V lost 0 bases to trimming and J lost 3 bases, with 8 bases between them.

This clone was observed a single time. The chain recombines TRBV29-1 with TRBJ2-1; perhaps D is TRBD1 or TRBD2 (5 bases each). There are 14 residues in the CDR3. The V and J ends lost 4 bases and 7 bases respectively, with 17 bases between them. Per the germline V gene, CDR1 is SQVTM and CDR2 is ANQGSEA. CDR3: CSVVGRDLSNEQFF. The CDR3 DNA follows: TGCAGCGTTGTCGGCAGGGACCTTTCGAATGAGCAGTTCTTC.

This clone was detected a few times. The chain is built from TRBV29-1 and TRBJ1-1, with D maybe TRBD1 (5 bases). Germline CDR1 is SQVTM and CDR2 is ANQGSEA. The CDR3 totals 13 residues. The V and J ends lost 5 bases and 0 bases respectively, with 10 bases between them. CDR3 sequence: CSVLGRMNTEAFF. In DNA form, the CDR3 reads TGCAGCGTTTTGGGGCGGATGAACACTGAAGCTTTCTTT.

The count of this clone is one. The V and J genes are TRBV29-1 and TRBJ2-3; D may be TRBD2 (6 bases). Per germline, CDR1 SQVTM and CDR2 ANQGSEA. Deletions cut 0 bases from V and 0 bases from J, with 7 bases between. The CDR3 is 14 amino acids. CDR3 amino acids: CSVEEGTSTDTQYF. CDR3 nucleotide sequence: TGCAGCGTTGAAGAGGGGACTAGCACAGATACGCAGTATTTT.

The chain combines TRBV25-1 with TRBJ2-1, with 10 bases lining up with TRBD1. Germline CDR1 reads MGHDK; CDR2 reads SYGVNS. This CDR3 has 15 amino acids. V lost 6 bases and J lost 5; bases outside the gene matches: 7. CDR3 nucleotide sequence: TGTGCCAGCAGGGGCCGGGACAGGGGCCACAATGAGCAGTTCTTC. As protein: CASRGRDRGHNEQFF.

This clone appeared once. The chain combines TRBV27 with TRBJ1-5, with D possibly TRBD1 on 6 matching bases. There are 17 residues in the CDR3. Per the germline V gene, CDR1 is MNHEY and CDR2 is SMNVEV (reference sequence). The V and J ends lost 3 bases and 1 base respectively, with 16 bases between them. The DNA for the CDR3 is TGTGCCAGCAGTTTGCGCGCCATAGGGGGAAGCAATCAGCCCCAGCATTTT. Protein sequence: CASSLRAIGGSNQPQHF.

The chain carries TRBV2 and TRBJ1-6; 10 positions agree with TRBD1. This CDR3 has 13 residues. V dropped 8 bases and J dropped 10; count of bases not matched to a gene: 5. Germline assignment: CDR1 SNHLY and CDR2 FYNNEI. CDR3 bases: TGTGCCAGCCGGGACAGGGGAGGATCACCCCTCCACTTT. This gives the protein CASRDRGGSPLHF.

The chain recombines TRBV4-1 with TRBJ1-2; a weak D match, TRBD1 (6 bases). Trimming stripped 4 bases from V and 3 bases from J, with 15 bases between. The CDR3 loop spans 15 amino acids. Per the germline V gene, CDR1 is MGHRA and CDR2 is YSYEKL. The CDR3 protein is CASSRSQGTHYGYTF. The CDR3 DNA reads as TGCGCCAGCAGCCGAAGCCAGGGGACGCACTATGGCTACACCTTC.

The chain employs TRBV30 and TRBJ1-2; D remains unclear. The CDR3 runs 13 residues. CDR1 and CDR2 from the germline V gene are GTSNPN and SVGIG (reference sequence). V was trimmed by 1 base and J by 6 bases, leaving 12 bases between them. CDR3 in amino acids: CAWSGIGLDGYTF. The CDR3 coding sequence is TGTGCCTGGAGTGGAATCGGGTTGGATGGCTACACCTTC.

The J gene is TRBJ2-7, the V gene TRBV4-3; perhaps TRBD1 as D (6 bases). The CDR3 sequence is 16 residues long. Per germline, CDR1 LGHNA and CDR2 YSLEER. V was cut by 0 bases and J by 0 bases, with 12 bases left in between. This CDR3 is CASSQEPGTRSYEQYF. The CDR3 region has the DNA TGCGCCAGCAGCCAAGAGCCCGGGACACGCTCCTACGAGCAGTACTTC.

CDR3 sequence reads: CASMGQGNSPLHF. CDR3 coding DNA: TGTGCCAGCATGGGGCAGGGGAATTCACCCCTCCACTTT. This rearrangement joins TRBV2 to TRBJ1-6; weak D call: TRBD1 (6 bases). Germline CDR1 SNHLY, CDR2 FYNNEI. V was trimmed by 7 bases and J by 7 bases, leaving 11 bases between them. CDR3 size: 13 residues.